This TCR beta chain comes out of a study of OX40 agonist ivuxolimab in advanced cancers. Generated by immunoSEQ multiplex PCR, the TCRdb table keeps only in-frame clones and is missing some. The table lists tens of thousands of clones, 90% to 95% of them singletons. V lost 3 bases to trimming and J lost 7 bases, with 12 bases between them. Germline CDR1 reads SGHTA; CDR2 reads FQGTGA. This CDR3 contains 13 residues. The receptor's source is an adult with an advanced solid tumor such as melanoma, head and neck, liver or kidney cancer. The material sequenced was CD4+ or CD8+ T cells sorted from blood, taken in a trial of the OX40 agonist ivuxolimab. This rearrangement joins TRBV7-3 to TRBJ1-1; no clear D. CDR3 DNA sequence: TGTGCCAGCAGCTTGAGTAAAGGGCATGAAGCTTTCTTT. This sequence encodes CASSLSKGHEAFF.